The clone carrying this T cell receptor beta chain was observed once. The antigen remains unidentified. The sample is drawn from a study of cytomegalovirus exposure and HLA in healthy donors. Study-wide points: 164 TCR beta chains were listed as cytomegalovirus-associated. The authors reported that TCR beta sequences could predict HLA-A and HLA-B alleles. These predictions were accurate for most subjects in the first cohort.

Researchers ran the PCR with 60 Vbeta and 13 Jbeta primers. Libraries were prepared by immunoSEQ multiplex PCR; TCRdb keeps only in-frame clonotypes and omits some of them. The data show under 200,000 clones, about 80% seen once. This CDR3 contains 14 residues. The ends lost 4 bases at V and 2 bases at J; junction bases unmatched: 4. Per the germline V gene, CDR1 is SGHRS and CDR2 is YFSETQ. V is TRBV5-1 and J is TRBJ2-3; 7 nucleotides align to TRBD1. The sample was PBMCs. This sequence originates from a man aged 50 to 59 in good health and CMV-seropositive. CDR3 bases: TGCGCCAGCAGCACCGGACAGGTCACAGATACGCAGTATTTT. Its protein product is CASSTGQVTDTQYF.